This T cell receptor (beta chain) is drawn from a study of T cell responses to AZD1222 COVID-19 vaccine (dated by TCRdb to about 2021). In terms of the full investigation: TCR sequencing was performed for 230 to 250 trial participants, of whom about 210 were given two doses of AZD1222 and around 26 were given two doses of MenACWY control vaccine. Trial participants were enrolled by age into 18-55, 56-69 and 70-plus year subgroups, with 148, 28 and 57 TCR-sequenced participants respectively. Overall study results and their limits: Nearly half of unique spike-specific TCRs reportedly recognized epitopes outside regions mutated in the B.1.351 and B.1.1.7 variants. Because no day 14 peak-response samples were available, repertoires were characterized only after the peak T cell response. Vaccine-associated CD4 TCRs spanned the whole spike protein, with dominant responses in regions 160-218 and 743-854. Participants were mostly white British, with more females than males. The authors suggested clonal diversity may have been underestimated. Conclusions about previously exposed vaccinees are limited, since just five or six AZD1222 recipients were seropositive for SARS-CoV-2 at baseline. The 56-69-year group was small, and its depth increase did not reach significance, likely because of low power. A significant rise in spike-specific TCR breadth and depth was observed after two AZD1222 doses relative to day 0 and relative to MenACWY recipients.

The CDR3 regions of human TCRbeta chains were subjected to immunosequencing. The study's own analysis went as follows. Repertoire TCRs were matched against a reference library of SARS-CoV-2-specific TCRs generated with the MIRA antigen-specificity platform. Breadth meant the fraction of unique TCRs that were SARS-CoV-2-associated, whereas depth meant the fraction of total T cells that were SARS-CoV-2-associated. Using the MIRA data, each spike-specific TCR was mapped to the spike region that the TCR reacts to and placed in a CD4 or CD8 class. Log10-transformed breadth and depth values were compared by one-way ANOVA with Sidak's multiple comparisons tests. Held by TCRdb, this immuneACCESS table contains in-frame sequences only and omits some clones. Under half of the omission traces to an unresolved V gene where checked; the cause of the rest is unknown. V, J and clone size derive from that table, while D and trimming were established from the DNA sequence. Within this sample are roughly 150,000 clones, with roughly nine tenths of them counted one time only. The ten largest clones add up to 6.9% of the sample.

In this sample, this clone turned up once. No cognate antigen has been identified for it. Base qualities are not recorded, but no much larger clone differs from it by a single base. Taken with the paper, the label for time point translates to: sample from adult after SARS-CoV-2 infection, after symptom onset. Two convalescent COVID-19 patients, sampled after symptom onset from adults with prior SARS-CoV-2 infection, were also TCR-sequenced for comparison. CDR1 and CDR2, looked up from the germline V gene, are SGHRS and YFSETQ. Taken from cysteine to phenylalanine, the CDR3 has 16 residues. The retained sequence is limited to the CDR3, 48 bases, with the frame set at the first base. Cut back by 3 bases and 4 bases, the V and J ends lie 20 bases apart.

The specimen comprised peripheral blood, sampled after recovery from COVID-19. This TCR was sampled from an adult who had recovered from COVID-19. The V gene is TRBV5-1 and the J gene is TRBJ2-7; the D match is possibly TRBD1 or TRBD2, with 6 bases aligned in each. This receptor has the CDR3 CASSSRGLSGEYEQYF. The nucleotide sequence reads TGCGCCAGCAGCTCCCGGGGACTCTCAGGGGAATACGAGCAGTACTTC.